This paragraph covers one TCR beta chain sequence. Its antigen is not known. Some clones are missing from TCRdb's copy, which holds only in-frame ones; the method was immunoSEQ multiplex PCR. Of approximately 9,500 clones in the sample, about 85% were seen once. These data belong to a study of somatic mutations in cytotoxic T cells in rheumatoid arthritis. The wider study: Prior to any treatment and right after diagnosis, patient blood (approximately 30 ml EDTA) was drawn. Flow-sorting brought some V beta antibody-stained T-cell populations to nearly 100% purity, V beta1+ cells sequenced for TCRB among them. Study conclusions and caveats: In the expanded CD8+ clones, the antigen targets remained unknown.

Germline values: CDR1 SQVTM, CDR2 ANQGSEA. With 7 bases removed from V and 5 bases from J, the gap between germline ends came to 17 bases. The CDR3 spans 13 residues. The genes are TRBV29-1 and TRBJ1-2; D perhaps matches TRBD1 (6 bases). This TCR derives from an adult with rheumatoid arthritis. The sequenced sample was CD8+ T cells sorted from blood. This chain's CDR3 is CSARRRDTYGYTF. In DNA form, the CDR3 reads TGCAGCGCCCGGCGGAGGGACACTTATGGCTACACCTTC. The whole variable domain, remainder taken from reference TRBV29-1 and TRBJ1-2, is SAVISQKPSRDICQRGTSLTIQCQVDSQVTMMFWYRQQPGQSLTLIATANQGSEATYESGFVIDKFPISRPNLTFSTLTVSNMSPEDSSIYLCSARRRDTYGYTFGSGTRLTVV.